This T cell receptor beta chain was sequenced in a study of blood T cell repertoires in COVID-19. Overall study: Acute and convalescent COVID-19 samples came from the United States, Italy and Spain. Nucleic acid was either cDNA or gDNA, and it came from T cells, B-cell-depleted T cells, or PBMCs.

Assay used: immunoSEQ multiplex PCR; TCRdb lists only in-frame clones, some missing. This table holds roughly 74,000 clones, 80% to 90% found once. The sample taken for sequencing was PBMCs or T cells enriched from blood (not recorded which). The source is a woman aged 45-65 years with acute COVID-19.

CDR3 sequence (DNA): TGCGCCAGCAGTCAATTCGACCATTTAATGACAGACTATGGCTACACCTTC. Translation gives CASSQFDHLMTDYGYTF. The chain is built from TRBV23-1 and TRBJ1-2, with D tentatively TRBD1 (5 bases). TRBV23-1 is an open reading frame whose function is uncertain. The CDR3 is made up of 17 amino acids. Trimming removed 1 base from V and 3 bases from J, with 18 bases in between.